Following are 20 T cell receptor beta chains from one sample sequenced in a study of response to subunit inactivated influenza vaccine. TCRdb re-called the RT-PCR reads through MiXCR, storing one row per CDR3 protein. The data contain some 800,000 distinct CDR3 sequences, 21% of them seen just once; the ten biggest clones take up 9.5% to 13%. The source material was PBMCs from blood, sampled more than 4 days after vaccination. The source of these receptors is a man aged 45-65 years who received an inactivated influenza vaccine.

This clonotype was counted ten times or more. Its ends do not fully match the called genes, so a read error is possible. The chain's CDR3 is CASSAGQGGEQYF. The CDR3 DNA reads TGTGCCAGCAGCGCCGGACAGGGAGGCGAGCAGTACTTC. The chain uses TRBV5-1 and TRBJ2-7; TRBD1 matches at 8 bases. CDR3 length: 13 residues. In germline, CDR1 is SGHRS, CDR2 YFSETQ.

This clonotype was seen ten or more times. This sequence joins TRBV5-1 and TRBJ2-1; D is perhaps TRBD2 (6 bases). This CDR3 comprises 16 residues. The germline V and J ends were trimmed by 4 bases and 0 bases, with 14 bases remaining between them. Germline V lookup: CDR1 SGHRS, CDR2 YFSETQ. The CDR3 region is CASSPSGGASYNEQFF. The CDR3 DNA is TGCGCCAGCAGCCCTTCGGGCGGGGCCTCCTACAATGAGCAGTTCTTC.

This clonotype was observed a few times. This rearrangement joins TRBV7-2 to TRBJ1-5; the match to TRBD1 covers 10 bases. Germline V gene data show CDR1 as SGHTA and CDR2 as FQGNSA. CDR3 length equals 14 residues. The V segment lost 6 bases and the J segment 5 bases; nucleotides outside the gene matches: 4. CDR3 nucleotides: TGTGCCAGCAGGCCGACAGGGGGCGATCAGCCCCAGCATTTT. Its protein is CASRPTGGDQPQHF.

The chain recombines TRBV9 with TRBJ2-1, with D unresolved. The germline V gene has CDR1 SGDLS and CDR2 YYNGEE. This CDR3 contains 12 residues. Trimming removed 3 bases from V and 7 bases from J, with 8 bases in between. CDR3 nucleotide sequence: TGTGCCAGCAGCGAATACGAAAATGAGCAGTTCTTC. Its protein is CASSEYENEQFF. Together with reference TRBV9 and TRBJ2-1, the CDR3 gives the full variable domain: DSGVTQTPKHLITATGQRVTLRCSPRSGDLSVYWYQQSLDQGLQFLIQYYNGEERAKGNILERFSAQQFPDLHSELNLSSLELGDSALYFCASSEYENEQFFGPGTRLTVL.

This clonotype was observed a few times. This chain uses TRBV28 with TRBJ2-1; tentative D call: TRBD2 (5 bases). Germline loops: CDR1 MDHEN, CDR2 SYDVKM. The V end lost 8 bases, the J end lost 1 base, and 15 bases lay between the germline ends. The CDR3 is made up of 15 amino acids. CDR3 in amino acids: CASFERPSSYNEQFF. In DNA form, the CDR3 reads TGTGCCAGCTTTGAGCGGCCCTCGTCCTACAATGAGCAGTTCTTC.

This clonotype was counted only a few times. The V call is TRBV2, the J call TRBJ2-2; 8 positions match TRBD1. CDR1 is SNHLY, CDR2 FYNNEI, per germline. V was pared by 5 bases and J by 5 bases, with 28 bases of the junction left unmatched. The CDR3 extends over 22 amino acids. The CDR3: CASSQTTRIKQGVAAVTGELFF. For the CDR3, the DNA is TGTGCCAGCAGTCAAACAACTCGGATTAAACAGGGGGTTGCGGCGGTAACCGGGGAGCTGTTTTTT.

The CDR3 loop is CASMLGGLSGANVLTF. The CDR3 DNA follows: TGTGCCAGCATGCTCGGGGGGCTCTCTGGGGCCAACGTCCTGACTTTC. The V gene is TRBV6-1, the J gene TRBJ2-6; possible D gene TRBD2, 7 bases. Trimming removed 7 bases at V and 0 bases at J, with 13 bases between. CDR3 length: 16 amino acids. Germline CDR1 MNHNS, CDR2 SASEGT.

This clonotype has only a few counts. This chain connects TRBV7-8 to TRBJ2-5; 12 nucleotides align to TRBD2. V lost 2 bases, J lost 5 bases, and 12 bases stayed unmatched. CDR3 length: 18 residues. Germline V gives CDR1 SGHVS, CDR2 FQNEAQ. CDR3 in DNA: TGTGCCAGCAGCTTAAGGTCGACTAGCGGGGGATTCTTGGAGACCCAGTACTTC. Translating it yields CASSLRSTSGGFLETQYF.

The chain has TRBV6-2 or TRBV6-3 and TRBJ2-7; D assignment may be TRBD1 or TRBD2 (5 bases each). The CDR3 length is 15 residues. The germline V and J ends were trimmed by 6 bases and 3 bases, with 18 bases remaining between them. Germline CDR1 reads MNHEY; CDR2 reads SVGEGT. CDR3 loop: CASRPRDGASYEQYF. CDR3 nucleotides: TGTGCCAGCAGACCCCGGGACGGAGCTAGCTACGAGCAGTACTTC.

Worth noting for this clonotype: Just one base apart from a much larger clone, this may be a read error. The chain combines TRBV10-3 with TRBJ2-5; unclear D gene. Trimming left V 2 bases short and J 5 bases short, with 6 bases between. The CDR3 totals 12 residues. CDR1 is ENHRY, CDR2 SYGVKD, per germline. In nucleotides, the CDR3 is TGTGCCATCAGTGAGGACGGGGAGACCCAGTACTTC. Its translation: CAISEDGETQYF.

This clonotype was counted a few times. The CDR3 nucleotides read TGTGCCAGCAGTTACTCCATCGGTCAAGAGACCCAGTACTTC. This sequence encodes CASSYSIGQETQYF. This chain uses TRBV6-5 with TRBJ2-5, with D unclear. V shed 0 bases and J shed 2 bases, with 7 bases lying between them. Germline CDR1 reads MNHEY; CDR2 reads SVGAGI. The CDR3 totals 14 residues.

J is TRBJ2-2 and V is TRBV9; no firm D call. The germline CDR1 and CDR2 sequences are SGDLS and YYNGEE. The CDR3 sequence is 13 residues long. Trimming took off 4 bases at V and 4 bases at J, with 8 bases between the two ends. Here the CDR3 reads CASSPRPTGELFF. The DNA for the CDR3 is TGTGCCAGCAGCCCCCGACCCACCGGGGAGCTGTTTTTT.

This clonotype was counted a few times. The chain links TRBV20-1 to TRBJ1-1; D unresolved. The germline V gene has CDR1 DFQATT and CDR2 SNEGSKA (reference sequence). The CDR3 extends over 13 amino acids. Trimming shortened V by 0 bases and J by 4 bases, and 9 bases separated the two germline ends. Written as DNA, the CDR3 is TGCAGTGCTAGAGATCGGGCTGCCACTGAAGCTTTCTTT. Encoded protein: CSARDRAATEAFF.

This clonotype was seen a handful of times. The V call is TRBV12-3 or TRBV12-4, the J call TRBJ2-1, with TRBD2 identical over 9 bases. The V segment lost 3 bases and the J segment 9 bases; nucleotides outside the gene matches: 9. The CDR3 extends over 15 amino acids. CDR3 sequence (DNA): TGTGCCAGCAGTTTTGGTATTAGCGGGAGTTTTGAGCAGTTCTTC. It yields the protein CASSFGISGSFEQFF.

The rearrangement uses TRBV5-5 and TRBJ2-1; 9 nucleotides agree with TRBD2. The CDR3 loop spans 15 amino acids. V trimming: 5 bases; J trimming: 5 bases; junction bases outside the gene matches: 8. Germline assignment: CDR1 SGHKS and CDR2 YYEKEE (reference sequence). Here the CDR3 reads CASSSTSGKNNEQFF. CDR3 sequence (DNA): TGTGCCAGCAGTTCGACTAGCGGCAAAAACAATGAGCAGTTCTTC.

CDR3: CASGQGAENEQFF. CDR3 bases: TGCGCCAGCGGGCAGGGGGCTGAAAATGAGCAGTTCTTC. The rearrangement uses TRBV5-1 and TRBJ2-1; 8 bases line up with TRBD1. Germline V CDR1 and CDR2: SGHRS, YFSETQ. CDR3 length equals 13 residues. Losses at the gene ends were 7 bases for V and 7 bases for J; bases not matched to a gene: 7. Full variable domain (outside the CDR3, taken from reference TRBV5-1 and TRBJ2-1): KAGVTQTPRYLIKTRGQQVTLSCSPISGHRSVSWYQQTPGQGLQFLFEYFSETQRNKGNFPGRFSGRQFSNSRSEMNVSTLELGDSALYLCASGQGAENEQFFGPGTRLTVL.

The table lists this clonotype with a few counts. The V gene is TRBV4-2, the J gene TRBJ2-3; 7 nucleotides match TRBD1. The V gene end was trimmed by 4 bases and the J gene end by 4 bases; junction bases not matched to a gene: 8. The germline CDR1 and CDR2 sequences are LGHNA and YNFKEQ. The CDR3 covers 15 residues. The DNA of the CDR3 is TGTGCCAGCAGCCGAAAAACAGGGGACGCAGATACGCAGTATTTT. It codes for CASSRKTGDADTQYF.

The V and J genes are TRBV29-1 and TRBJ2-7; 8 bases fit TRBD1. Germline CDR1 reads SQVTM; CDR2 reads ANQGSEA. This CDR3 is 13 amino acids long. V lost 6 bases and J lost 4; bases outside the gene matches: 8. CDR3 region: CSVGDRPYYEQYF. In nucleotides, the CDR3 is TGCAGCGTAGGGGACAGGCCCTATTACGAGCAGTACTTC.

This clonotype was counted between two and nine times. The rearrangement joins TRBV6-1 to TRBJ2-1; 9 bases fit TRBD1. The CDR3 loop spans 14 amino acids. V lost 8 bases to trimming and J lost 4 bases; unmatched junction nucleotides: 6. CDR1 is MNHNS, CDR2 SASEGT, per germline. CDR3 loop: CASGTGWVYNEQFF. DNA of the CDR3: TGTGCCAGCGGGACAGGGTGGGTGTACAATGAGCAGTTCTTC.

This clonotype was seen more than once but under ten times. The CDR3 reads CASSGIASTGELFF. In nucleotides, the CDR3 is TGTGCCAGCAGCGGAATAGCTTCCACCGGGGAGCTGTTTTTT. The chain combines TRBV9 with TRBJ2-2; D gene ambiguous. The CDR3 length is 14 residues. Germline values: CDR1 SGDLS, CDR2 YYNGEE. V was pared by 3 bases and J by 4 bases, with 10 bases between.